These 14 T cell receptor beta chains were sequenced from one sample in a study of blood T cell repertoires in COVID-19. The data were produced by immunoSEQ multiplex PCR, yet TCRdb's version contains in-frame clones alone and is incomplete. This sample yields about 140,000 clones, of which 85% to 90% are seen a single time; approximately 4.2% belongs to the top ten. Specimen: peripheral blood. The receptors here all came from a woman between 40 and 50 years old with acute or convalescent COVID-19.

The rearrangement links TRBV7-9 to TRBJ1-4; D call uncertain. Germline V gene lookup returns CDR1 SEHNR and CDR2 FQNEAQ (reference sequence). There are 15 residues in the CDR3. V was clipped by 1 base and J by 6 bases, with 12 bases between them. The CDR3 coding sequence is TGTGCCAGCAGCTTAGGACTAACAGAGCATGAAAAACTGTTTTTT. This sequence encodes CASSLGLTEHEKLFF. The full variable domain, its missing parts supplied by reference TRBV7-9 and TRBJ1-4, is DTGVSQNPRHKITKRGQNVTFRCDPISEHNRLYWYRQTLGQGPEFLTYFQNEAQLEKSRLLSDRFSAERPKGSFSTLEIQRTEQGDSAMYLCASSLGLTEHEKLFFGSGTQLSVL.

CDR3 sequence (DNA): TGTGCCAGCAGCGTAGGAGGAACGGACATGGGAAGAGGTGGCTACACCTTC. Translated: CASSVGGTDMGRGGYTF. This chain joins TRBV9 and TRBJ1-2, with a weak D call TRBD1 (5 bases). Trimming left V 0 bases short and J 7 bases short, with 22 bases between. The CDR3 length is 17 residues. The germline gives CDR1 SGDLS, CDR2 YYNGEE.

The CDR3 loop is CASSLSDLSTDTQYF. CDR3 DNA sequence: TGTGCCAGCAGCCTCTCAGATCTGAGCACAGATACGCAGTATTTT. The V and J genes are TRBV11-2 and TRBJ2-3; no definite D call. Trimming took 5 bases from V and 0 from J, leaving 12 bases between them. Germline CDR1 reads SGHAT; CDR2 reads FQNNGV. This CDR3 spans 15 amino acids. Supplemented by reference TRBV11-2 and TRBJ2-3, the full variable domain reads EAGVAQSPRYKIIEKRQSVAFWCNPISGHATLYWYQQILGQGPKLLIQFQNNGVVDDSQLPKDRFSAERLKGVDSTLKIQPAKLEDSAVYLCASSLSDLSTDTQYFGPGTRLTVL.

This chain connects TRBV7-3 to TRBJ2-2; the match to TRBD2 covers 10 bases. The CDR3 runs to 19 residues. Germline-derived CDR1 and CDR2 are SGHTA and FQGTGA. The junction had 19 bases not matched to a gene; V was cut back by 5 bases and J by 7 bases. The CDR3 sequence is CASSPAGTSAPGGDGELFF. The CDR3 nucleotides are TGTGCCAGCAGCCCAGCCGGGACTAGCGCGCCAGGAGGGGACGGGGAGCTGTTTTTT. The full variable domain, completed using reference TRBV7-3 and TRBJ2-2, is GAGVSQTPSNKVTEKGKYVELRCDPISGHTALYWYRQSLGQGPEFLIYFQGTGAADDSGLPNDRFFAVRPEGSVSTLKIQRTERGDSAVYLCASSPAGTSAPGGDGELFFGEGSRLTVL.

The chain combines TRBV30 with TRBJ1-2, with D perhaps TRBD1 (5 bases). Per the germline V gene, CDR1 is GTSNPN and CDR2 is SVGIG (reference sequence). The CDR3 spans 10 residues. V lost 5 bases to trimming and J lost 4 bases, with 5 bases between them. DNA for the CDR3: TGTGCCTGGGACAGCTATGGCTACACCTTC. This translates into CAWDSYGYTF.

The gene calls are TRBV7-8 and TRBJ2-1; D is unresolved. Germline V gene sequence: CDR1 SGHVS, CDR2 FQNEAQ. The V end was cut by 5 bases, the J end by 7 bases, with 9 bases between. The CDR3 contains 12 residues. The CDR3 DNA is TGTGCCAGCAGCCCAACTGTTAATGAGCAGTTCTTC. Translated: CASSPTVNEQFF.

This clone was detected once. CDR3: CASSPGDQGLVQPQHF. CDR3 in DNA: TGTGCCAGCAGTCCTGGTGACCAGGGGCTGGTTCAGCCCCAGCATTTT. The chain is built from TRBV28 and TRBJ1-5; a weak D match, TRBD1 (6 bases). Trimming shortened V by 5 bases and J by 6 bases, and 20 bases separated the two germline ends. CDR1 and CDR2 from the germline V gene are MDHEN and SYDVKM. The CDR3 is made up of 16 amino acids.

The CDR3 coding sequence is TGTGCCAGCAGCTTAGCTAGGGGCGCGAACACCGGGGAGCTGTTTTTT. This encodes CASSLARGANTGELFF. This chain links TRBV7-8 with TRBJ2-2; a weak D match, TRBD1 (5 bases). Trimming removed 0 bases from V and 0 bases from J, with 8 bases in between. Germline values: CDR1 SGHVS, CDR2 FQNEAQ. The CDR3 sequence is 16 residues long.

This chain connects TRBV28 to TRBJ1-3; D call uncertain. With 11 bases removed from V and 0 bases from J, the gap between germline ends came to 5 bases. The CDR3 covers 11 residues. The germline V gene encodes CDR1 MDHEN and CDR2 SYDVKM. The CDR3 loop is CAAYSGNTIYF. The CDR3 DNA reads TGTGCCGCGTACTCTGGAAACACCATATATTTT.

The chain has TRBV19 and TRBJ2-1; TRBD1 might be the D (6 bases). This CDR3 has 11 residues. CDR1 is LNHDA, CDR2 SQIVND, per germline (reference sequence). V was trimmed by 8 bases and J by 12 bases, leaving 14 bases between them. DNA of the CDR3: TGTGCCAGTTCGCAACAAGGGGGGCAGTTCTTC. Its protein product is CASSQQGGQFF.

The chain employs TRBV7-2 and TRBJ2-7, with a possible D match to TRBD2 (7 bases). The germline V and J ends were trimmed by 1 base and 0 bases, with 22 bases remaining between them. The CDR3 sequence is 19 residues long. CDR1 and CDR2 from the germline V gene are SGHTA and FQGNSA. CDR3 protein: CASSLVSVGAGVPSYEQYF. The CDR3 bases are TGTGCCAGCAGCTTAGTATCCGTGGGGGCGGGGGTTCCCTCCTACGAGCAGTACTTC.

The chain joins TRBV20-1 to TRBJ2-3; D is ambiguous. Per the germline V gene, CDR1 is DFQATT and CDR2 is SNEGSKA (reference sequence). The CDR3 is made up of 11 amino acids. V was pared by 6 bases and J by 6 bases, with 10 bases between. The CDR3 protein is CSAWVGDTQYF. For the CDR3, the DNA is TGCAGTGCATGGGTGGGCGATACGCAGTATTTT.

The J gene is TRBJ2-4, the V gene TRBV3-1 (or the pseudogene TRBV3-2), with 7 bases identical to TRBD2. The CDR3 has 14 amino acids. Trimming removed 4 bases from V and 0 bases from J; junction bases left unmatched: 0. CDR1 is LGHDT and CDR2 is YNNKEL in the germline V gene (reference sequence). CDR3 DNA: TGTGCCAGCAGCCTAGCGGGAGCCAAAAACATTCAGTACTTC. It translates to CASSLAGAKNIQYF.

The chain has TRBV10-3 and TRBJ2-1; 7 nucleotides line up with TRBD1. Unmatched junction bases numbered 3, after V lost 8 bases and J lost 2 bases. The CDR3 length is 13 residues. Looked up from germline, CDR1 is ENHRY and CDR2 is SYGVKD. The CDR3 region is CAIQGVAYNEQFF. The CDR3 nucleotides read TGTGCCATCCAGGGGGTGGCCTACAATGAGCAGTTCTTC.